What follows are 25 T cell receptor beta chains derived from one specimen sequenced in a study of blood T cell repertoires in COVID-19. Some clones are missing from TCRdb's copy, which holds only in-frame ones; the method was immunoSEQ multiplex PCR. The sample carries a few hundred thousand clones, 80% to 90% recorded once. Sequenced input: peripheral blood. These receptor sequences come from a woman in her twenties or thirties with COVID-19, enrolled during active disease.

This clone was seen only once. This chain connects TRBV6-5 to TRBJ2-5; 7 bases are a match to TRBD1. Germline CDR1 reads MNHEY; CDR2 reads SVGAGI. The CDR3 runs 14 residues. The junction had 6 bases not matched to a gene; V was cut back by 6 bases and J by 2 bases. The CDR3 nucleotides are TGTGCCAGCAGACCGACAGGGCGACAAGAGACCCAGTACTTC. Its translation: CASRPTGRQETQYF.

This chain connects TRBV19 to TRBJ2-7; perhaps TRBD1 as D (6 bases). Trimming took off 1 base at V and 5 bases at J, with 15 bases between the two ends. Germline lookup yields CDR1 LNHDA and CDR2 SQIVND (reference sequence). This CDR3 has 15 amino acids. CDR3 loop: CASSIAAGVRHEQYF. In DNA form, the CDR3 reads TGTGCCAGTAGTATAGCGGCAGGGGTGCGGCACGAGCAGTACTTC.

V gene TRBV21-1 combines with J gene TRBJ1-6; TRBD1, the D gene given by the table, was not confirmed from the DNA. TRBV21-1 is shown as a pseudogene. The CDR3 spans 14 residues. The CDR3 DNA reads TGTGCCAGCGGGACAGACAATTCTAATTCACCCCTCCACTTT. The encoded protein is CASGTDNSNSPLHF.

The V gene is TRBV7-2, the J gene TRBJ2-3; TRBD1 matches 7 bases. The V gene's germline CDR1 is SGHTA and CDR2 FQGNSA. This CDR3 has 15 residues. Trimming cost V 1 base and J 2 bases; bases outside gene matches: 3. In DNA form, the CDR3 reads TGTGCCAGCAGCTTAGAGGGGGCATTCACAGATACGCAGTATTTT. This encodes CASSLEGAFTDTQYF.

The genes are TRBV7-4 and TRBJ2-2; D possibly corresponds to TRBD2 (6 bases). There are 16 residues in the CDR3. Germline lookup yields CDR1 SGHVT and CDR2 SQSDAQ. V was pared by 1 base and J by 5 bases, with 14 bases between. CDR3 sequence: CASSLEVWGGTGELFF. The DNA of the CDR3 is TGTGCCAGCAGCTTAGAGGTCTGGGGAGGTACCGGGGAGCTGTTTTTT.

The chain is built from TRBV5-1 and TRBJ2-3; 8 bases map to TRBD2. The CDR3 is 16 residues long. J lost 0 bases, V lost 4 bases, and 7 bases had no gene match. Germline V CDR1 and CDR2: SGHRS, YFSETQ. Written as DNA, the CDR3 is TGCGCCAGCAGCCCGGGAGGGGGGGATAGCACAGATACGCAGTATTTT. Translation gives CASSPGGGDSTDTQYF.

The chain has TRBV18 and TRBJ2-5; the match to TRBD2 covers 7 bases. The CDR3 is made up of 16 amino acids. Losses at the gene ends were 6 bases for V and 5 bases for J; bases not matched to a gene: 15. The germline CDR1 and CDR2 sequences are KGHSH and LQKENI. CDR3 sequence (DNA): TGTGCCAGCTCCGGCTTAGCGGGCGGTCGGTCGGAGACCCAGTACTTC. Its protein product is CASSGLAGGRSETQYF.

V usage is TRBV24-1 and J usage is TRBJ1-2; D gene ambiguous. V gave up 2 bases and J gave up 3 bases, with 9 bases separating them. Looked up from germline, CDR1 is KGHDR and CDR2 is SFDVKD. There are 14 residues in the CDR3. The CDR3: CATSDSSRDYGYTF. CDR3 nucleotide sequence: TGTGCCACCAGTGATTCGTCACGGGACTATGGCTACACCTTC.

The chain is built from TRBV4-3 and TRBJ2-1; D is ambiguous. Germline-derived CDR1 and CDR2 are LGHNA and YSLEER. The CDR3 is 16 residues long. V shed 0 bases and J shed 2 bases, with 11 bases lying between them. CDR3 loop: CASSQEAAGAYNEQFF. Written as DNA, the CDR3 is TGCGCCAGCAGCCAAGAGGCGGCCGGAGCCTACAATGAGCAGTTCTTC.

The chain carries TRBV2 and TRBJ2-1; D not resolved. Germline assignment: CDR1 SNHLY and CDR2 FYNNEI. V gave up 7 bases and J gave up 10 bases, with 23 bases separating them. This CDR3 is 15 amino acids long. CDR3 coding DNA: TGTGCCAGCACCCTATATAGTACGCTTTGGGCCGAGCAGTTCTTC. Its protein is CASTLYSTLWAEQFF.

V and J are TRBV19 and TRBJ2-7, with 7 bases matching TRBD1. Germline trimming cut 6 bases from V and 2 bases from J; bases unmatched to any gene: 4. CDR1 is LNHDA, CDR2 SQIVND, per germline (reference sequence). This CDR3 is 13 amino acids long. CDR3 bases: TGTGCCAGTAGCTGGACAGGCGCCTACGAGCAGTACTTC. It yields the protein CASSWTGAYEQYF.

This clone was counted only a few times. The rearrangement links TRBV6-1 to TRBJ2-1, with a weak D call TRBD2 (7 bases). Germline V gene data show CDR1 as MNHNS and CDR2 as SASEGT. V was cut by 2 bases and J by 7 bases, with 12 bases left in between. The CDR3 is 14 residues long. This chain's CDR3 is CASSELGGGNEQFF. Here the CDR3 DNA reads TGTGCCAGCAGTGAATTGGGAGGGGGTAATGAGCAGTTCTTC.

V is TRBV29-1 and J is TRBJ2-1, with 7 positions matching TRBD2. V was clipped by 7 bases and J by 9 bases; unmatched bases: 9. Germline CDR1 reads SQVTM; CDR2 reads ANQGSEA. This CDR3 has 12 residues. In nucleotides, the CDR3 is TGCAGCGCACGTCTAGGGGAGGGTGAGCAGTTCTTC. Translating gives CSARLGEGEQFF.

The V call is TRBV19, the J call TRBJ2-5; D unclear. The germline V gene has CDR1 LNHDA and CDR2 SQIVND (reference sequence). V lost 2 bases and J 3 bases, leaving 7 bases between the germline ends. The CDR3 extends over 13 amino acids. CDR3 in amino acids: CASSIYSEETQYF. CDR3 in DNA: TGTGCCAGTAGTATATACAGTGAAGAGACCCAGTACTTC. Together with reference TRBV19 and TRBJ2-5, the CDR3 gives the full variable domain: DGGITQSPKYLFRKEGQNVTLSCEQNLNHDAMYWYRQDPGQGLRLIYYSQIVNDFQKGDIAEGYSVSREKKESFPLTVTSAQKNPTAFYLCASSIYSEETQYFGPGTRLLVL.

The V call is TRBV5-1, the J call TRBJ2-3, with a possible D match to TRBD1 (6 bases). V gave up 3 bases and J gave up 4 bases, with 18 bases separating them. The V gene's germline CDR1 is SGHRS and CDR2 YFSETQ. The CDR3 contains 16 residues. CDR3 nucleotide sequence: TGCGCCAGCAGCTCCCTAAAAGACAGGACCCCAGATACGCAGTATTTT. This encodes CASSSLKDRTPDTQYF.

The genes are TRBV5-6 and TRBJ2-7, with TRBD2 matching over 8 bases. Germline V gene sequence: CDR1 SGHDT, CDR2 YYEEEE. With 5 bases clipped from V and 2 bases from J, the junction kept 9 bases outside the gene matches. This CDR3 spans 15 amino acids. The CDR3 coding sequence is TGTGCCAGCAGTGTTCGGCGGGAGGTTCCCTACGAGCAGTACGTC. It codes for CASSVRREVPYEQYV.

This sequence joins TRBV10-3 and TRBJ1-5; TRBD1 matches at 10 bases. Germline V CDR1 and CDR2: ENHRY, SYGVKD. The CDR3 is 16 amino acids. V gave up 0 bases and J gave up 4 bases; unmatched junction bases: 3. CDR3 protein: CAISESRTGGNQPQHF. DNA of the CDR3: TGTGCCATCAGTGAGTCTCGGACAGGGGGTAATCAGCCCCAGCATTTT.

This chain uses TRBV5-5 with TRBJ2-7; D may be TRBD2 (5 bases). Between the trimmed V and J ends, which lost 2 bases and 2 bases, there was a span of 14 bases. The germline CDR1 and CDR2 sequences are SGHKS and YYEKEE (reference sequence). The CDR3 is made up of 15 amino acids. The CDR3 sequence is CASSFESLGAYEQYF. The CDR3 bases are TGTGCCAGCAGCTTCGAATCCTTGGGAGCCTACGAGCAGTACTTC.

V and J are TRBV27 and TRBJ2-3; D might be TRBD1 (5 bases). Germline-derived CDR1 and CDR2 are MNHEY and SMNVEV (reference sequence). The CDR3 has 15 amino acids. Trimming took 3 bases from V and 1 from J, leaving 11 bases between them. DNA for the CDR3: TGTGCCAGCAGTTTCCTCTTAGGGGGCACAGATACGCAGTATTTT. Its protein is CASSFLLGGTDTQYF.

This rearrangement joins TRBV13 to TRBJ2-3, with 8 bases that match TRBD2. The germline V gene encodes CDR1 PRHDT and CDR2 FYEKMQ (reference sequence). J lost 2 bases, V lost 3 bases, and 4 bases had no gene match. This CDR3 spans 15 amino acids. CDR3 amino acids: CASSFTGGPTDTQYF. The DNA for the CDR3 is TGTGCCAGCAGCTTTACGGGAGGGCCCACAGATACGCAGTATTTT.

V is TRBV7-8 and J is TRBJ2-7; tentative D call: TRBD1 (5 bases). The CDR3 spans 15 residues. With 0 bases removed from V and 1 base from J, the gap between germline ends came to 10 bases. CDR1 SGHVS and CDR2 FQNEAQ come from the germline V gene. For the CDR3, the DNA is TGTGCCAGCAGCTTAGCAGGGGCGCAGTCCTACGAGCAGTACGTC. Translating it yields CASSLAGAQSYEQYV.

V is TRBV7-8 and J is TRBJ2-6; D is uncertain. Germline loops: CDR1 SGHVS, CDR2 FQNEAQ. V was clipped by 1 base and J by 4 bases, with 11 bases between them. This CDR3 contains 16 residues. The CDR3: CASSLDQVFGANVLTF. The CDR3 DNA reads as TGTGCCAGCAGCTTAGATCAGGTCTTCGGGGCCAACGTCCTGACTTTC.

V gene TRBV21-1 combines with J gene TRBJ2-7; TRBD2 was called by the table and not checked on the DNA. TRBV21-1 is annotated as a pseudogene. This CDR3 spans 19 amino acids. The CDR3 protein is CASSKKRGKGRGDRSEQYF. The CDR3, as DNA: TGTGCCAGCAGCAAAAAGCGGGGTAAAGGGAGAGGGGATCGATCCGAGCAGTACTTC.

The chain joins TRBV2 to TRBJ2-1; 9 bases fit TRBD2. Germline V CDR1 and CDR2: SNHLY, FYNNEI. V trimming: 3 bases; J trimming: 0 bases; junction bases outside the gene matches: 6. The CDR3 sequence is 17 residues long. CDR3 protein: CASSDPSGTSSYNEQFF. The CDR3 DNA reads TGTGCCAGCAGTGACCCTAGCGGGACCAGCTCCTACAATGAGCAGTTCTTC.

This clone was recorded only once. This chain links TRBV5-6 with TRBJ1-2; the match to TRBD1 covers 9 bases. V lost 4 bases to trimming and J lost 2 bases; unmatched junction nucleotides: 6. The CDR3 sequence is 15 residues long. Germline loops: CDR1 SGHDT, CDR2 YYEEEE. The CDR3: CASSAGQGPNYGYTF. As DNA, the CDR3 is TGTGCCAGCAGCGCTGGACAGGGGCCCAACTATGGCTACACCTTC.